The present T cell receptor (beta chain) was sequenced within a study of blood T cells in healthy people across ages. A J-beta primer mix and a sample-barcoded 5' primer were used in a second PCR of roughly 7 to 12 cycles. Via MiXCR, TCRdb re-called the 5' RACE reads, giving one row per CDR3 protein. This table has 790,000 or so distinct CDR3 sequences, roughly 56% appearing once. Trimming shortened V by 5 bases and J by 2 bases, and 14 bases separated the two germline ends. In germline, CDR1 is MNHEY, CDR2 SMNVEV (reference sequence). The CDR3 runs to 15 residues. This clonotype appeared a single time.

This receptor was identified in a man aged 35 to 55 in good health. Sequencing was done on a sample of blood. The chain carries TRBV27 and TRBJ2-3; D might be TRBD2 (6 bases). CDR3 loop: CASSRGTSATDTQYF. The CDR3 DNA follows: TGTGCCAGCAGTAGAGGGACTTCTGCCACAGATACGCAGTATTTT.